This T cell receptor (beta chain) was retrieved from a study of shared clonotypes between healthy human individuals. Study results and caveats: In general, naive subsets displayed greater estimated richness than memory subsets did.

A word on this clone: Its antigen is as yet unknown.

The CDR3 runs 15 residues. CDR1 and CDR2 from the germline V gene are SEHNR and FQNEAQ (reference sequence). V was pared by 0 bases and J by 6 bases, with 12 bases between. At a deep level, the assay was run. The method was immunoSEQ multiplex PCR; TCRdb's version includes in-frame clones alone and lacks a portion of them. The sample shows around 2.3 million clones, under 97% of them seen only once. The study drew all its donors from Caucasian adults living in Nashville, Tennessee. From CD4+ cells came CD45RA+ naive and CD45RA-negative memory subsets. This sequence joins TRBV7-9 and TRBJ2-4, with D perhaps matching TRBD2 (6 bases). The sequenced sample was naive CD4+ T cells sorted from blood. Subset in this sample: CD45RA+ positively selected. The origin of this receptor is a young man in good health. In DNA form, the CDR3 reads TGTGCCAGCAGCTTAGCAGCTTTGGAGGGAAACATTCAGTACTTC. This sequence encodes CASSLAALEGNIQYF.